This T cell receptor beta chain derives from a study of blood T cell repertoires in COVID-19. Looking at the study overall: COVID-19 samples from acute and convalescent phases originated in the United States, Italy and Spain. Nucleic acid was either cDNA or gDNA, and it came from T cells, B-cell-depleted T cells, or PBMCs.

Authors' processing steps: Nucleated cell counts were estimated from reference gene primer amplification. Generated by immunoSEQ multiplex PCR, the TCRdb table keeps only in-frame clones and is missing some. V and J calls and clone size follow that table, whereas D and trimming were derived from the DNA. The sample yields around 130,000 clones, approximately 81% seen once. From germline, CDR1 is SGHTA and CDR2 FQGNSA. V trimming: 1 base; J trimming: 0 bases; junction bases outside the gene matches: 7. This CDR3 has 17 amino acids. This clone was recorded at least ten times. Material for sequencing was peripheral blood. The sequence came from a man between 60 and 70 years old with acute or convalescent COVID-19. The chain recombines TRBV7-2 with TRBJ2-3; 7 nucleotides line up with TRBD2. CDR3 in amino acids: CASSLVGGGGSTDTQYF. The CDR3 DNA reads TGTGCCAGCAGCTTAGTTGGTGGGGGGGGTAGCACAGATACGCAGTATTTT.